The sequence of this T cell receptor (beta chain) was determined in a study of regulatory T cells in long-lasting Graves disease. Time point described: newly diagnosed GD, antithyroid drugs for less than 3 months. TCR sequences were obtained from RNA taken from PBMCs. Libraries of TCR beta came from iRepertoire HTBI primers plus Arm-PCR of CDR3 regions. One entry per CDR3 protein results from TCRdb running MiXCR on the multiplex PCR reads. Among approximately 210,000 distinct CDR3 sequences listed, around 19% were seen once. Germline-derived CDR1 and CDR2 are MNHEY and SMNVEV (reference sequence). Trimming pared 6 bases from V and 12 bases from J, leaving 12 bases between. The CDR3 totals 12 residues. In its sample, this clonotype was seen many times.

This sequence was found in a female donor with Graves disease. V and J are TRBV27 and TRBJ1-6; D is unclear. Sample: peripheral blood mononuclear cells (PBMCs), taken at new diagnosis, from a patient treated with antithyroid drugs. CDR3 sequence (DNA): TGTGCCAGCAGCCTTAACCTAGGACCCCTCCACTTT. It specifies CASSLNLGPLHF.